This passage covers 25 T cell receptor beta chains from one sample sequenced in a study of T cells in Graves' hyperthyroidism and ophthalmopathy (dated by TCRdb to about 2019). Preparation of the library involved multiplex PCR. The instrument given in TCRdb is Illumina HiSeq 2000. The TCR beta CDR3 regions were amplified from the RNA transcripts. The first round of RT-PCR for the TCR CDR3 was performed with the HTBI primer set and the Qiagen OneStep RT-PCR kit. TCRdb reprocessed the public reads (quality trimming at Q25 with fastp, clone calling with MiXCR) and kept in-frame beta chains. Each entry merges the rows of one CDR3 protein and shows their most common DNA and genes. The sample includes around 350,000 distinct CDR3 sequences, with 15% to 19% observed a single time. The ten largest make up roughly 25% of the sample. Sequenced sample: blood. The source of these receptors is a woman aged 18-35 years with Graves' hyperthyroidism that later progressed to Graves' ophthalmopathy.

In its sample, this clonotype was seen a few times. The gene calls are TRBV7-8 and TRBJ2-7, with TRBD1 matching over 8 bases. V was pared by 1 base and J by 6 bases, with 5 bases of the junction left unmatched. CDR3 length equals 14 residues. In germline, CDR1 is SGHVS, CDR2 FQNEAQ. The CDR3 DNA is TGTGCCAGCAGCTTAGAGACAGGGGCGGGCGAGCAGTACTTC. Protein: CASSLETGAGEQYF. Full variable domain (remainder filled in from reference TRBV7-8 and TRBJ2-7): GAGVSQSPRYKVAKRGQDVALRCDPISGHVSLFWYQQALGQGPEFLTYFQNEAQLDKSGLPSDRFFAERPEGSVSTLKIQRTQQEDSAVYLCASSLETGAGEQYFGPGTRLTVT.

This clonotype was observed at least ten times. The genes are TRBV27 and TRBJ2-2; 10 positions agree with TRBD2. Germline V gives CDR1 MNHEY, CDR2 SMNVEV (reference sequence). Losses at the gene ends were 3 bases for V and 2 bases for J; bases not matched to a gene: 3. This CDR3 spans 16 amino acids. This CDR3 is CASSFGLAVNTGELFF. DNA for the CDR3: TGTGCCAGCAGTTTTGGACTAGCGGTCAACACCGGGGAGCTGTTTTTT.

This chain connects TRBV11-2 to TRBJ1-1; D possibly corresponds to TRBD1 (5 bases). The germline V gene has CDR1 SGHAT and CDR2 FQNNGV. CDR3 length: 14 amino acids. Trimming pared 5 bases from V and 5 bases from J, leaving 15 bases between. The CDR3 DNA follows: TGTGCCAGCAGCCGCCTGAGGGGCTTGACTGAAGCTTTCTTT. Translating it yields CASSRLRGLTEAFF. The variable domain in full, with the rest retrieved from reference TRBV11-2 and TRBJ1-1, is EAGVAQSPRYKIIEKRQSVAFWCNPISGHATLYWYQQILGQGPKLLIQFQNNGVVDDSQLPKDRFSAERLKGVDSTLKIQPAKLEDSAVYLCASSRLRGLTEAFFGQGTRLTVV.

This clonotype was seen many times. This chain joins TRBV3-1 and TRBJ1-3; weak D call: TRBD1 (5 bases). The CDR3 is 14 amino acids. Trimming pared 1 base from V and 4 bases from J, leaving 8 bases between. CDR1 and CDR2 from the germline V gene are LGHDT and YNNKEL (reference sequence). The CDR3 loop reads CASSQVAGGNTIYF. The CDR3 region has the DNA TGTGCCAGCAGCCAAGTTGCAGGGGGAAACACCATATATTTT.

This clonotype was detected many times. J is TRBJ2-1 and V is TRBV28; TRBD2 matches 7 bases. Germline loops: CDR1 MDHEN, CDR2 SYDVKM. This CDR3 comprises 16 residues. After removal of 3 bases from V and 3 bases from J, the junction contained 8 bases not matched to a gene. CDR3 coding DNA: TGTGCCAGCAGTTTGGGCGGGAGAGGATTCTACAATGAGCAGTTCTTC. Its translation: CASSLGGRGFYNEQFF.

This clonotype was observed at least ten times. The V call is TRBV29-1, the J call TRBJ2-7, with D maybe TRBD2 (8 bases). Germline V gene data show CDR1 as SQVTM and CDR2 as ANQGSEA. This CDR3 has 13 amino acids. V lost 6 bases, J lost 1 base, and 13 bases lay in between. CDR3: CSVGGDSSYEQYF. The CDR3 bases are TGCAGCGTCGGGGGGGACAGTTCCTACGAGCAGTACTTC.

This clonotype was seen many times. The V call is TRBV12-3 or TRBV12-4, the J call TRBJ2-1; D is perhaps TRBD2 (6 bases). CDR3 size: 15 residues. V lost 5 bases to trimming and J lost 2 bases, with 13 bases between them. The CDR3 region is CASSPTGDPYNEQFF. The CDR3 DNA follows: TGTGCCAGCAGTCCTACGGGGGACCCCTACAATGAGCAGTTCTTC.

This clonotype was counted only a few times. The chain couples TRBV5-1 to TRBJ2-7; TRBD2 matches at 8 bases. Trimming took 0 bases from V and 7 from J; bases not matched to a gene: 18. The CDR3 has 18 amino acids. Germline V gives CDR1 SGHRS, CDR2 YFSETQ. The CDR3 sequence: CASSLGPAGGRTVREQYF. The CDR3 DNA is TGCGCCAGCAGCTTGGGGCCCGCGGGAGGCCGGACAGTCAGGGAGCAGTACTTC.

This clonotype appeared many times. At one end the junction does not follow the germline gene, possibly because of a read error. The V gene is TRBV5-1, the J gene TRBJ2-3; 8 bases align to TRBD2. CDR3 length: 16 residues. Germline V gives CDR1 SGHRS, CDR2 YFSETQ. The CDR3 DNA reads TGCGCCAGCAGCTTGGAGGTTAGCGGGGTCCGAGATCCGCAGTATTTT. Protein product: CASSLEVSGVRDPQYF.

The genes are TRBV29-1 and TRBJ2-3, with 9 bases matching TRBD2. CDR3 size: 15 residues. Germline V gene lookup returns CDR1 SQVTM and CDR2 ANQGSEA. V gave up 4 bases and J gave up 0 bases; unmatched junction bases: 5. Written as DNA, the CDR3 is TGCAGCGTTGCGGCCGGGACTAGCAGCACAGATACGCAGTATTTT. Its translation is CSVAAGTSSTDTQYF.

Only a few counts were recorded for this clonotype. CDR3 DNA sequence: TGTGCCAGCTCCTTTTCGACCGGGGAGGGGGCGGACTATGGCTACACCTTC. It specifies CASSFSTGEGADYGYTF. This chain uses TRBV6-1 with TRBJ1-2, with 7 bases identical to TRBD1. Germline trimming cut 8 bases from V and 3 bases from J; bases unmatched to any gene: 18. This CDR3 spans 17 amino acids. Germline loops: CDR1 MNHNS, CDR2 SASEGT.

This clonotype was recorded many times. The chain has TRBV6-1 and TRBJ2-7; TRBD2 matches at 11 bases. The CDR3 spans 15 residues. In germline, CDR1 is MNHNS, CDR2 SASEGT. Trimming took 1 base from V and 3 from J; bases not matched to a gene: 2. CDR3 amino acids: CASSEDTSGSYEQYF. The CDR3 DNA is TGTGCCAGCAGTGAAGATACTAGCGGGAGCTACGAGCAGTACTTC.

This clonotype was counted ten times or more. This chain connects TRBV2 to TRBJ2-1, with 7 nucleotides matching TRBD2. Germline loops: CDR1 SNHLY, CDR2 FYNNEI. The V gene end was trimmed by 6 bases and the J gene end by 5 bases; junction bases not matched to a gene: 13. This CDR3 has 16 amino acids. CDR3 region: CASSPMGGETHNEQFF. For the CDR3, the DNA is TGTGCCAGCAGCCCCATGGGGGGGGAAACACACAATGAGCAGTTCTTC.

The chain recombines TRBV4-1 with TRBJ2-7; 13 bases align to TRBD2. The CDR3 has 16 residues. The germline gives CDR1 MGHRA, CDR2 YSYEKL. V lost 4 bases to trimming and J lost 4 bases; unmatched junction nucleotides: 7. The CDR3 bases are TGCGCCAGCAGCCGCAAAGGACTAGCGGGAGCGTACGAGCAGTACTTC. Amino acids: CASSRKGLAGAYEQYF.

This rearrangement joins TRBV20-1 to TRBJ1-2, with D possibly matching TRBD1 (5 bases). The V gene lost 1 base and the J gene lost 7 bases, with 25 bases spanning the gap. The germline V gene encodes CDR1 DFQATT and CDR2 SNEGSKA (reference sequence). This CDR3 is built from 17 residues. The DNA for the CDR3 is TGCAGTGCTAGAGTGGGAGGGTGGGGACCAAACTATGGTGGCTACACCTTC. Protein: CSARVGGWGPNYGGYTF.

This clonotype was recorded at least ten times. The chain uses TRBV7-2 and TRBJ1-6; 9 bases fit TRBD1. Trimming at V came to 11 bases and at J to 6 bases, leaving 14 bases not matched to a gene. This CDR3 is built from 16 residues. The V gene's germline CDR1 is SGHTA and CDR2 FQGNSA. The CDR3 is CAEAPGDRVTNSPLHF. In DNA form, the CDR3 reads TGTGCCGAAGCTCCGGGGGACAGGGTTACTAATTCACCCCTCCACTTT.

This chain connects TRBV20-1 to TRBJ1-5; a weak D match, TRBD1 (6 bases). The germline V gene encodes CDR1 DFQATT and CDR2 SNEGSKA (reference sequence). This CDR3 region has 16 residues. V lost 1 base and J lost 0, with 13 bases in between. CDR3: CSARGRRGYSNQPQHF. The CDR3 nucleotides read TGCAGTGCTAGAGGTCGCAGGGGATATAGCAATCAGCCCCAGCATTTT.

J is TRBJ2-5 and V is TRBV7-2; 13 bases match TRBD2. CDR3 size: 18 residues. After removal of 5 bases from V and 6 bases from J, the junction contained 15 bases not matched to a gene. The V gene's germline CDR1 is SGHTA and CDR2 FQGNSA. Here the CDR3 reads CASSQDSTSGRARKTQYF. CDR3 sequence (DNA): TGTGCCAGCAGCCAAGACTCCACTAGCGGGAGGGCCAGAAAGACCCAGTACTTC.

This chain links TRBV9 with TRBJ2-7, with D uncertain. This CDR3 has 15 residues. Germline V gene data show CDR1 as SGDLS and CDR2 as YYNGEE. Trimming left V 2 bases short and J 3 bases short, with 15 bases between. CDR3 DNA sequence: TGTGCCAGCAGCGTTGGCCCGGAGCTAAGCTACGAGCAGTACTTC. Protein sequence: CASSVGPELSYEQYF.

Concerning this clonotype itself: The junction does not match germline at one end; this may be a read error. This chain connects TRBV7-7 to TRBJ2-7, with D tentatively TRBD2 (6 bases). The CDR3 length is 13 residues. From germline, CDR1 is SSHAT and CDR2 FNYEAQ (reference sequence). For the CDR3, the DNA is TGTGCTAGCAGCAAGGGACTCCCGGACGAGCAGTACTTC. This codes for CASSKGLPDEQYF.

This chain joins TRBV20-1 and TRBJ1-2; maybe TRBD1 (6 bases). The CDR3 has 13 amino acids. Per the germline V gene, CDR1 is DFQATT and CDR2 is SNEGSKA (reference sequence). Between the trimmed V and J ends, which lost 0 bases and 5 bases, there was a span of 10 bases. In nucleotides, the CDR3 is TGCAGTGCTAGAGAGCCGGACAGATATGGCTACACCTTC. It is translated as CSAREPDRYGYTF.

The chain uses TRBV19 and TRBJ1-2; D call uncertain. The CDR3 covers 14 residues. Germline CDR1 reads LNHDA; CDR2 reads SQIVND (reference sequence). V was trimmed by 4 bases and J by 5 bases, leaving 14 bases between them. The CDR3: CASSSGRERYGYTF. CDR3 nucleotides: TGTGCCAGTAGTAGCGGACGGGAGAGGTATGGCTACACCTTC.

Regarding this clonotype: It differs at one base from a far larger clone, so likely a read error. Lacking the conserved final phenylalanine or tryptophan, this CDR3 likely reflects a read error. The gene calls are TRBV2 and TRBJ1-1; D perhaps matches TRBD1 (5 bases). V lost 5 bases and J lost 2, with 6 bases in between. CDR1 is SNHLY, CDR2 FYNNEI, per germline. CDR3 length: 12 amino acids. This CDR3 reads CASSQGNTEAFL. CDR3 sequence (DNA): TGTGCCAGCAGTCAGGGTAACACTGAAGCTTTCCTT.

In its sample, this clonotype was seen a few times. This chain connects TRBV19 to TRBJ1-1; TRBD1 matches at 8 bases. The CDR3 is 13 residues long. Unmatched junction bases numbered 3, after V lost 5 bases and J lost 4 bases. Germline CDR1 is LNHDA and CDR2 is SQIVND (reference sequence). The CDR3 sequence: CASSPGQGTEAFF. CDR3 in DNA: TGTGCCAGTAGTCCCGGACAGGGCACTGAAGCTTTCTTT. The complete variable domain, with remaining parts taken from reference TRBV19 and TRBJ1-1, reads DGGITQSPKYLFRKEGQNVTLSCEQNLNHDAMYWYRQDPGQGLRLIYYSQIVNDFQKGDIAEGYSVSREKKESFPLTVTSAQKNPTAFYLCASSPGQGTEAFFGQGTRLTVV.

This clonotype was picked up many times. The rearrangement uses TRBV11-2 and TRBJ2-3; maybe TRBD2 (6 bases). V lost 3 bases and J lost 6, with 19 bases in between. Per germline, CDR1 SGHAT and CDR2 FQNNGV. This CDR3 comprises 16 residues. The CDR3 loop reads CASSLSPGGAWDTQYF. CDR3 DNA sequence: TGTGCCAGCAGCTTGAGCCCAGGAGGGGCATGGGATACGCAGTATTTT.